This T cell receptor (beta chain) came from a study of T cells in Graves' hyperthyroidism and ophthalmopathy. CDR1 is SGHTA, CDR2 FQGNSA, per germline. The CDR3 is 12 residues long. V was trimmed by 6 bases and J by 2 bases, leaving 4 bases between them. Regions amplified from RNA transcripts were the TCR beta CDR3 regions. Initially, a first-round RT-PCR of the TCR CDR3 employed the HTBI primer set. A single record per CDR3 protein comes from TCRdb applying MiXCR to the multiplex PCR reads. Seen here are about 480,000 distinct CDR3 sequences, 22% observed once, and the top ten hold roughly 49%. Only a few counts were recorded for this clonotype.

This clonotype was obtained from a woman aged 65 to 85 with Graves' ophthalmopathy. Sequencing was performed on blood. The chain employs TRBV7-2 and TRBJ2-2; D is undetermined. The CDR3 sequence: CASRENTGELFF. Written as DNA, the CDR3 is TGTGCCAGCAGGGAAAACACCGGGGAGCTGTTTTTT.